This TCR beta chain was recorded in a study of tumor-infiltrating lymphocytes in primary liver carcinoma. The wider study: Aged between 30 and 69 years, the patients were men and women. Each of the growths was stage T1-T3 N0M0, extending about 4 to 11 cm across. Broader study findings: Tumor samples exhibited a significantly greater top-250-clone fraction than blood samples (p = 0.039). The use of bulk unsorted samples meant that CD4+ and CD8+ repertoires were not compared.

Researchers drew blood RNA from unsorted whole blood and extracted germline DNA as well. A word on this clonotype: Its cognate antigen is unknown.

Starting material of approximately 500 ng total RNA yielded TCR beta cDNA via a constant-region primer. Libraries covering TCR beta were generated through three nested multiplex PCR rounds (using a slightly modified ARM-PCR). For around 9 cycles apiece, the opening two PCR rounds ran with TRBV1-TRBV30 forward primers and a C-beta reverse primer. TCRdb fed the multiplex PCR reads into MiXCR, producing one record per CDR3 protein. The sample contains approximately 330,000 distinct CDR3 sequences, 65% of which appear only once. CDR1 and CDR2 from the germline V gene are MGHRA and YSYEKL. V lost 0 bases, J lost 5 bases, and 4 bases stayed unmatched. The CDR3 extends over 16 amino acids.

This sequence was found in a man aged 35 to 55 with primary liver carcinoma and hepatitis B virus infection. This chain joins TRBV4-1 and TRBJ2-1, with 10 bases identical to TRBD1. Input material: peripheral blood. The chain's CDR3 is CASSQDRGQGNNEQFF. The CDR3 coding sequence is TGCGCCAGCAGCCAAGATCGGGGACAGGGGAACAATGAGCAGTTCTTC.